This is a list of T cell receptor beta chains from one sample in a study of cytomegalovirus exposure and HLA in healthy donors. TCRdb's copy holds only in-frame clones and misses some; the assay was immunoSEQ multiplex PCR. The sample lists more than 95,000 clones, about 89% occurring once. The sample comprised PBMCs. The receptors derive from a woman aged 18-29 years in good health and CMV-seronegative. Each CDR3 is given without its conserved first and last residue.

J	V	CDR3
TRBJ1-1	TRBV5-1	ASSSGQNTEAF
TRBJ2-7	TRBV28	ASSPSTRVYEQY
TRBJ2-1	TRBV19	ASSDRTGPNEQF
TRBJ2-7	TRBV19	ASSIDGAYEQY
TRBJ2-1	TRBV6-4	ASSGRDNNEQF
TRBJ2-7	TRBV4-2	ASSQGQTYEQY
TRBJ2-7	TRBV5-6	ASSLSGVGAYEQY
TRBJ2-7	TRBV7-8	ASSYRDMLAEQY
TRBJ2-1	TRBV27	ASSSRTGLSVSL
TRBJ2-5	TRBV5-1	ASSRGTDAGGETQY
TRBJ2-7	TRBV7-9	ASSPDRANEQY
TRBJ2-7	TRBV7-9	ASSGTELYEQY
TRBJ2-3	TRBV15	ATSRGLAGVTDTQY
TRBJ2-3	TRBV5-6	ASSFGPDTQY
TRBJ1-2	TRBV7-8	ASSVGQIYGYT
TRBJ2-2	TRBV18	ASSPFQSANTGELF
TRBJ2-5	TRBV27	ASSLAGWETQY
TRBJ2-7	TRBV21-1	ASSLKTRTGDYEQY
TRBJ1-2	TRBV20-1	SVPDRDGYT
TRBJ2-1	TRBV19	ASSIPRNEQF
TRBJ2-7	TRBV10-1	ASSETGFYEQY
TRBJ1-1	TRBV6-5	ASSYSGGNTEAF
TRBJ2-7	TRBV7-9	ASSLDRAYEQY
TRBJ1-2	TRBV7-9	ASSLDWNYGYT
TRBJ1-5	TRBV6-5	ASSYGRGDQPQH
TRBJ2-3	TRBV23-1	ASSQPFRDIPDTQY
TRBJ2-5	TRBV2	ASSGGRGVQETQY
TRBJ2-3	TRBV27	ASSDRGGTDTQY
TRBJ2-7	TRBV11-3	ASSLAQGEWEQY
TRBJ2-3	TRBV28	ASSFGLAGADTQY
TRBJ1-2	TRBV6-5	ASGQGYGYT
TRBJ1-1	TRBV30	AWSTRVRDPAF
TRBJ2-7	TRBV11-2	ASSRAGGVSYEQY
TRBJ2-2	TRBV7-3	ASSSARTGNGELF
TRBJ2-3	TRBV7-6	ASSPNEDTQY
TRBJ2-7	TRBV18	ASSPNAGLYEQY
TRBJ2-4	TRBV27	ASSPGGLAGNIQY
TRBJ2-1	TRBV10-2	ASSEPKGLAYPPEQF
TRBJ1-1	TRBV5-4	ASSGDRRTEAF
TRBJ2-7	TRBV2	ASSASGTTVYEQY
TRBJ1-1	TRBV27	ASSLSQRWNTEAF
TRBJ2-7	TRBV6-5	ASSGGGQGVYEQY
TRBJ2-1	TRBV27	ASRARLAGDNEQF
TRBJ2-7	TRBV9	ASSVLAGASFHEQY
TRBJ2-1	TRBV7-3	ASGGTAANNEQF
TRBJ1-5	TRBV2	ASSGEGDQPQH
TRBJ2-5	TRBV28	ASSLWRDPGQVVFGQETQY
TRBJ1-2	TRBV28	ASRGDSHFYGYT
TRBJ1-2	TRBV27	ASSDGGVYGYT
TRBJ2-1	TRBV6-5	ASRGLSSYNEQF
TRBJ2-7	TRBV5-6	ASGLRGYEQY
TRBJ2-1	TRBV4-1	ASSQERLAGGLAYNEQF
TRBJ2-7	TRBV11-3	ASSSASGSYEQY
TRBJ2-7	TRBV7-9	ASSLGVGREYEQY